The following is a T cell receptor beta chain sequence with its context. The antigen is unknown. The sample is drawn from a study of post-analysis software for immune sequencing data. Overall study context: Relapsing-remitting, secondary progressive and progressive-relapsing courses of multiple sclerosis were included.

Libraries were made from TCR beta cDNA, and they carried unique molecular identifiers. Researchers reported approximately 500,000 cDNA molecules coming from around 1 to 10 million T cells. MiXCR was run by TCRdb on the PCR reads, yielding one entry per CDR3 protein. The sample has roughly 400,000 distinct CDR3 sequences, more than 30% seen once. Study-wide results and caveats: A few TRBV segments appeared more often in patients than in controls, and TRBV5-6, TRBV5-1 and TRBV20-1 were among these. Controls significantly exceeded multiple sclerosis patients in normalized Chao1 diversity.

The CDR3 has 11 residues. V gave up 5 bases and J gave up 7 bases, with 9 bases separating them. Germline V lookup: CDR1 SGHRS, CDR2 YFSETQ. This TCR was recovered from a girl aged 2 to 9 with multiple sclerosis. This chain links TRBV5-1 with TRBJ1-2; D is perhaps TRBD1 (6 bases). Sequencing input: blood. The CDR3 is CASRGGAGYTF. The CDR3 nucleotides read TGCGCCAGCAGAGGGGGGGCTGGCTACACCTTC.